These 11 T cell receptor beta chains were all obtained from the same sample, sequenced in a study of blood T cells in healthy people across ages. For the second PCR, which ran for about 6 to 11 cycles, a sample-barcoded 5' primer and a J-beta primer mix were used. TCRdb fed the 5' RACE reads into MiXCR, producing one record per CDR3 protein. The sample records 1.5 million to 2 million distinct CDR3 sequences, around half being singletons. Sequencing used blood. Source of these receptors: a woman in her 40s in good health.

The J gene is TRBJ2-3, the V gene TRBV6-1; no firm D call. The CDR3 runs 15 residues. The V gene lost 1 base and the J gene lost 3 bases, with 11 bases spanning the gap. CDR1 is MNHNS, CDR2 SASEGT, per germline. CDR3 coding DNA: TGTGCCAGCAGTGAAGAAGGCTACCTTACAGATACGCAGTATTTT. Protein product: CASSEEGYLTDTQYF.

The chain employs TRBV14 and TRBJ2-1; tentative D call: TRBD1 (5 bases). The length of the CDR3 is 13 residues. Trimming cost V 3 bases and J 8 bases, with 11 bases left between them. Per the germline V gene, CDR1 is SGHDN and CDR2 is FVKESK. CDR3 residues: CASSQGLGDEQFF. As DNA, the CDR3 is TGTGCCAGCAGCCAGGGGCTGGGCGATGAGCAGTTCTTC.

The chain links TRBV20-1 to TRBJ1-5; 7 nucleotides agree with TRBD1. The CDR3 totals 14 residues. CDR1 and CDR2 (germline): DFQATT, SNEGSKA (reference sequence). With 3 bases clipped from V and 0 bases from J, the junction kept 2 bases outside the gene matches. In nucleotides, the CDR3 is TGCAGTGCTAGGGGACAGTATAGCAATCAGCCCCAGCATTTT. As protein: CSARGQYSNQPQHF.

To note about this clonotype: A much larger clone differs from this one at a single base, so this may be a read error. V is TRBV6-4 and J is TRBJ2-3, with TRBD2 matching 9 bases. The CDR3 is made up of 15 amino acids. Germline CDR1 and CDR2: MRHNA and SNTAGT. This CDR3 reads CASSDGASGADAQYF. CDR3 bases: TGTGCCAGCAGTGACGGGGCTAGCGGGGCAGATGCGCAGTATTTT.

The chain carries TRBV6-2 or TRBV6-3 and TRBJ2-5; the D is unclear. Trimming stripped 2 bases from V and 9 bases from J, with 34 bases between. Per germline, CDR1 MNHEY and CDR2 SVGEGT. The CDR3 runs to 20 residues. The CDR3 bases are TGTGCCAGCAGTTACATTGGATTGTACAGCGAAATCGTCTCAACGTGTGCCCAGTACTTC. Its protein product is CASSYIGLYSEIVSTCAQYF.

A few counts support this clonotype. The rearrangement links TRBV7-2 to TRBJ2-3; maybe TRBD2 (5 bases). Between the trimmed V and J ends, which lost 2 bases and 6 bases, there was a span of 15 bases. The CDR3 extends over 15 amino acids. CDR1 is SGHTA and CDR2 is FQGNSA in the germline V gene. CDR3 bases: TGTGCCAGCAGCTTAAATCTAGCCTCAATGGATACGCAGTATTTT. This sequence encodes CASSLNLASMDTQYF.

This clonotype has just a few counts. The chain joins TRBV29-1 to TRBJ2-7; TRBD1 aligns across 11 bases. The V and J ends lost 0 bases and 4 bases, in that order; junction bases with no gene match: 8. This CDR3 spans 16 amino acids. CDR1 SQVTM and CDR2 ANQGSEA come from the germline V gene. CDR3 bases: TGCAGCGTTGAAGATGGGGGACAGGGGGGTACATACGAGCAGTACTTC. Translation gives CSVEDGGQGGTYEQYF.

This clonotype was seen more than once but under ten times. V usage is TRBV7-2 and J usage is TRBJ1-2, with D possibly TRBD1 on 5 matching bases. Trimming cost V 0 bases and J 3 bases, with 11 bases left between them. Per germline, CDR1 SGHTA and CDR2 FQGNSA. This CDR3 spans 15 amino acids. The CDR3 region is CASSLAPGRDYGYTF. In DNA, the CDR3 is TGTGCCAGCAGCTTAGCGCCGGGACGGGACTATGGCTACACCTTC. Full variable domain (missing parts from reference TRBV7-2 and TRBJ1-2): GAGVSQSPSNKVTEKGKDVELRCDPISGHTALYWYRQSLGQGLEFLIYFQGNSAPDKSGLPSDRFSAERTGGSVSTLTIQRTQQEDSAVYLCASSLAPGRDYGYTFGSGTRLTVV.

This clonotype was detected only a few times. This rearrangement joins TRBV10-1 to TRBJ2-7; TRBD2 matches at 9 bases. Germline values: CDR1 WNHNN, CDR2 SYGVQD (reference sequence). V lost 4 bases to trimming and J lost 0 bases; unmatched junction nucleotides: 4. The CDR3 runs to 15 residues. This CDR3 is CASSATSGFSYEQYF. The CDR3 DNA is TGCGCCAGCAGTGCAACTAGCGGGTTCTCCTACGAGCAGTACTTC.

This clonotype was seen more than once but under ten times. The J gene is TRBJ2-5, the V gene TRBV20-1, with D hard to call. In germline, CDR1 is DFQATT, CDR2 SNEGSKA (reference sequence). V was pared by 4 bases and J by 1 base, with 13 bases between. This CDR3 has 14 residues. DNA for the CDR3: TGCAGTGCTATAGTCTTTGTCAGCCAAGAGACCCAGTACTTC. This gives the protein CSAIVFVSQETQYF.

There are a few counts of this clonotype. This CDR3 is CSGPGLSYNEQFF. The CDR3 bases are TGCAGCGGTCCGGGGCTCAGCTACAATGAGCAGTTCTTC. The chain couples TRBV20-1 to TRBJ2-1, with D possibly being TRBD1 or TRBD2 (5 bases each). This CDR3 has 13 amino acids. Germline V gene data show CDR1 as DFQATT and CDR2 as SNEGSKA (reference sequence).